This TCR beta chain appears in the sequencing data of a study of blood T cells in healthy people across ages. Whole-study findings and limits: More naive CD4+ cells and higher diversity were found in long-lived than in aged donors. Diversity of TCR beta correlated strongly with naive T cell percentage. Roughly linearly, TCR beta diversity per million T cells fell as age increased.

There are 15 residues in the CDR3. Germline V gene sequence: CDR1 SGHTA, CDR2 FQGNSA. The V and J ends lost 1 base and 0 bases respectively, with 10 bases between them. Through a sample-barcoded 5' primer and a J-beta primer mix, a second PCR was run for about 6 to 11 cycles. TCRdb analysed the 5' RACE reads with MiXCR anew, one entry per CDR3 protein. This table has approximately 800,000 distinct CDR3 sequences, about 46% appearing once. This clonotype was recorded many times. The antigen remains undetermined. The chain joins TRBV7-2 to TRBJ2-7; D call uncertain. This TCR derives from a man at least 80 years old in good health. Sequencing input: blood. CDR3 DNA sequence: TGTGCCAGCAGCTTAGAGGCCAGGTCCTCCTACGAGCAGTACTTC. This gives the protein CASSLEARSSYEQYF.